The 17 T cell receptor beta chains reported below all come from one sample, sequenced in a study of T cells after yellow fever vaccination. MiXCR, applied by TCRdb to the 5' RACE reads, yields one record per CDR3 protein. This table holds a few hundred thousand distinct CDR3 sequences, roughly a fifth found once. Sequenced here: PBMCs, sampled 15 days after the yellow fever booster vaccination. All receptors come from a man younger than 40 who received the YFV17D yellow fever vaccine.

This rearrangement joins TRBV20-1 to TRBJ2-2, with TRBD2 matching over 11 bases. The CDR3 runs to 16 residues. J was trimmed by 1 base and V by 6 bases; bases with no gene match: 7. CDR1 DFQATT and CDR2 SNEGSKA come from the germline V gene (reference sequence). This CDR3 is CSAAGTSGRNTGELFF. In DNA, the CDR3 is TGCAGTGCGGCGGGGACTAGCGGAAGGAACACCGGGGAGCTGTTTTTT.

The V and J genes are TRBV7-2 and TRBJ2-3; no reliable D call. Deletions cut 5 bases from V and 5 bases from J, with 11 bases between. From germline, CDR1 is SGHTA and CDR2 FQGNSA. The CDR3 contains 13 residues. The CDR3: CASSVNWGDTQYF. The CDR3 DNA is TGTGCCAGCAGCGTCAACTGGGGAGATACGCAGTATTTT. Full variable domain (missing parts from reference TRBV7-2 and TRBJ2-3): GAGVSQSPSNKVTEKGKDVELRCDPISGHTALYWYRQSLGQGLEFLIYFQGNSAPDKSGLPSDRFSAERTGGSVSTLTIQRTQQEDSAVYLCASSVNWGDTQYFGPGTRLTVL.

This clonotype has more than one count but fewer than ten. The V call is TRBV6-1, the J call TRBJ1-1, with D possibly matching TRBD1 (5 bases). The germline CDR1 and CDR2 sequences are MNHNS and SASEGT. The CDR3 has 17 residues. Between the trimmed V and J ends, which lost 4 bases and 1 base, there was a span of 19 bases. CDR3 loop: CASSVLKGGGPNTEAFF. In DNA, the CDR3 is TGTGCCAGCAGTGTCTTGAAGGGTGGGGGACCGAACACTGAAGCTTTCTTT.

For the CDR3, the DNA is TGTGCCAGCAGCTTGGATAGAGGCGACAATGAGCAGTTCTTC. It is translated as CASSLDRGDNEQFF. The gene calls are TRBV5-4 and TRBJ2-1; no firm D call. This CDR3 is 14 amino acids long. Germline V gives CDR1 SGHNT, CDR2 YYREEE (reference sequence). Trimming pared 0 bases from V and 5 bases from J, leaving 9 bases between.

This clonotype was counted a few times. This chain links TRBV29-1 with TRBJ2-4; possibly TRBD1 for D (6 bases). Germline CDR1 is SQVTM and CDR2 is ANQGSEA. The CDR3 is 11 residues long. Trimming removed 6 bases at V and 4 bases at J, with 7 bases between. The CDR3 loop reads CSVDRKNIQYF. CDR3 in DNA: TGCAGCGTAGACAGGAAAAACATTCAGTACTTC.

The chain employs TRBV20-1 and TRBJ2-1; the D is unclear. CDR3 length: 12 amino acids. Looked up from germline, CDR1 is DFQATT and CDR2 is SNEGSKA (reference sequence). CDR3 sequence (DNA): TGCAAATGGGTAAAGGGCCAACATGAGCAGTTCTTC. Encoded protein: CKWVKGQHEQFF.

The V and J genes are TRBV9 and TRBJ2-5; tentative D call: TRBD2 (5 bases). V lost 1 base, J lost 5 bases, and 12 bases lay in between. The CDR3 runs to 14 residues. CDR1 is SGDLS and CDR2 is YYNGEE in the germline V gene. The CDR3 spells CASSVPGGSETQYF. CDR3 sequence (DNA): TGTGCCAGCAGCGTACCAGGAGGCTCGGAGACCCAGTACTTC.

This clonotype has only a few counts. This chain connects TRBV29-1 to TRBJ2-5; TRBD2 matches at 11 bases. This CDR3 has 12 residues. Germline CDR1 is SQVTM and CDR2 is ANQGSEA. J was trimmed by 4 bases and V by 5 bases; bases with no gene match: 0. This CDR3 reads CSVLAGGETQYF. CDR3 in DNA: TGCAGCGTTCTAGCGGGAGGAGAGACCCAGTACTTC.

This clonotype has more than one count but fewer than ten. The rearrangement joins TRBV27 to TRBJ2-1, with TRBD2 matching over 9 bases. Germline CDR1 reads MNHEY; CDR2 reads SMNVEV (reference sequence). The CDR3 contains 17 residues. After removal of 6 bases from V and 8 bases from J, the junction contained 17 bases not matched to a gene. The CDR3 sequence is CASRNPKGGRGGDEQFF. DNA for the CDR3: TGTGCCAGCAGAAACCCTAAAGGCGGGAGGGGTGGCGATGAGCAGTTCTTC.

This clonotype was seen a few times. The chain uses TRBV27 and TRBJ2-7; no reliable D call. Between the trimmed V and J ends, which lost 6 bases and 3 bases, there was a span of 12 bases. From germline, CDR1 is MNHEY and CDR2 SMNVEV (reference sequence). CDR3 length equals 13 residues. The CDR3 DNA follows: TGTGCCAGCAGCCTCACCTCCTACTACGAGCAGTACTTC. Protein product: CASSLTSYYEQYF.

This clonotype was detected a few times. V is TRBV20-1 and J is TRBJ1-1; 7 bases are a match to TRBD1. The CDR3 is 13 amino acids. Per germline, CDR1 DFQATT and CDR2 SNEGSKA (reference sequence). V was pared by 2 bases and J by 6 bases, with 6 bases of the junction left unmatched. The CDR3 coding sequence is TGCAGTGCTAGAAGTACAGGGGTCGCTGAAGCTTTCTTT. This translates into CSARSTGVAEAFF.

This clonotype was detected ten times or more. At one end the junction does not follow the germline gene, possibly because of a read error. V usage is TRBV7-2 and J usage is TRBJ2-5, with D perhaps TRBD1 or TRBD2 (6 bases each). Germline V gene sequence: CDR1 SGHTA, CDR2 FQGNSA. The CDR3 consists of 14 residues. CDR3 residues: CASSLGGPQETQYF. CDR3 nucleotides: TGTGCCAGCAGTTTAGGGGGGCCACAAGAGACCCAGTACTTC.

This clonotype showed up just a few times. This chain connects TRBV29-1 to TRBJ2-3, with D perhaps assigned TRBD1 or TRBD2 (7 bases each). Trimming removed 4 bases from V and 4 bases from J, with 21 bases in between. CDR3 length equals 16 residues. Looked up from germline, CDR1 is SQVTM and CDR2 is ANQGSEA. DNA for the CDR3: TGCAGCGTTGCCGACCGACAGGGAGGGGTGGCAGATACGCAGTATTTT. Its protein is CSVADRQGGVADTQYF.

The chain links TRBV5-5 to TRBJ2-1, with D tentatively TRBD1 (7 bases). Germline CDR1 reads SGHKS; CDR2 reads YYEKEE (reference sequence). This CDR3 has 13 amino acids. V gave up 3 bases and J gave up 7 bases, with 11 bases separating them. CDR3 DNA sequence: TGTGCCAGCAGCTCGACAGGGAGGAATGAGCAGTTCTTC. Encoded protein: CASSSTGRNEQFF. The complete variable domain, with remaining parts taken from reference TRBV5-5 and TRBJ2-1, reads DAGVTQSPTHLIKTRGQQVTLRCSPISGHKSVSWYQQVLGQGPQFIFQYYEKEERGRGNFPDRFSARQFPNYSSELNVNALLLGDSALYLCASSSTGRNEQFFGPGTRLTVL.

In this sample, this clonotype turned up a few times. The chain combines TRBV5-1 with TRBJ2-1; 11 bases line up with TRBD1. CDR3 length: 18 amino acids. CDR1 and CDR2 (germline): SGHRS, YFSETQ. Trimming took 4 bases from V and 0 from J; bases not matched to a gene: 9. This CDR3 is CASSRTGGNVGSYNEQFF. CDR3 coding DNA: TGCGCCAGCAGCAGGACAGGGGGCAATGTGGGCTCCTACAATGAGCAGTTCTTC.

The rearrangement joins TRBV6-5 to TRBJ2-7; D assignment may be TRBD1 or TRBD2 (5 bases each). CDR1 is MNHEY and CDR2 is SVGAGI in the germline V gene. The CDR3 runs 17 residues. The V gene lost 2 bases and the J gene lost 2 bases, with 19 bases spanning the gap. The CDR3 coding sequence is TGTGCCAGCAGTTACAGGTTTGGGGGTCCCGTCCCCTACGAGCAGTACTTC. It is translated as CASSYRFGGPVPYEQYF.

This chain links TRBV29-1 with TRBJ2-1; TRBD1 agrees at 7 bases. This CDR3 comprises 13 residues. Trimming at V came to 6 bases and at J to 4 bases, leaving 6 bases not matched to a gene. Germline CDR1 and CDR2: SQVTM and ANQGSEA. The CDR3 spells CSVGWGQYNEQFF. In nucleotides, the CDR3 is TGCAGCGTGGGATGGGGACAGTACAATGAGCAGTTCTTC.